These T cell receptor beta chains were read from a single sample in a study of blood T cells in healthy people across ages. MiXCR was run by TCRdb on the 5' RACE reads, yielding one entry per CDR3 protein. The sample records over 1.5 million distinct CDR3 sequences, around 48% being singletons. The sequenced sample consisted of blood. Every receptor here comes from a woman aged 40 to 50 in good health. Both conserved end residues are part of each CDR3. Each record gives: J gene, D gene, clone size, V gene, CDR3 protein, CDR3 DNA. D genes are given only for firm matches. Clone size is given for some rows only: seen once, a few or many times, or a class if the clone is expanded.

>TRBJ1-1|NA|once|TRBV6-2/TRBV6-3
CASRDTGFTEAFF
TGTGCCAGCAGGGATACAGGGTTCACTGAAGCTTTCTTT
>TRBJ2-7|TRBD2|NA|TRBV28
CASSLVSGAGPRYEQYF
TGTGCCAGCAGTTTAGTTAGCGGGGCAGGGCCCCGCTACGAGCAGTACTTC
>TRBJ2-1|TRBD2|once|TRBV5-1
CASSLGLAGGPLGNEQFF
TGCGCCAGCAGCTTGGGACTAGCGGGGGGGCCGCTCGGCAATGAGCAGTTCTTC
>TRBJ2-5|TRBD2|NA|TRBV14
CASSQGPGLGRETQYF
TGTGCCAGCAGCCAAGGCCCGGGACTAGGAAGAGAGACCCAGTACTTC
>TRBJ2-5|NA|NA|TRBV21-1
CASSKGQSQVETQYF
TGTGCCAGCAGCAAAGGACAGTCCCAGGTGGAGACCCAGTACTTC
>TRBJ1-4|NA|NA|TRBV29-1
CSVEPATNEKLFF
TGCAGCGTTGAACCCGCAACTAATGAAAAACTGTTTTTT
>TRBJ2-3|TRBD2|few|TRBV10-2
CASSDPTSGRTDTQYF
TGCGCCAGCAGTGACCCGACTAGCGGGCGCACAGATACGCAGTATTTT
>TRBJ2-7|NA|NA|TRBV18
CASSPQDGFYEQYF
TGTGCCAGCTCACCTCAGGACGGTTTCTACGAGCAGTACTTC
>TRBJ2-7|NA|NA|TRBV5-1
CASSLSGPHEQYF
TGCGCCAGCAGCTTGTCAGGGCCCCACGAGCAGTACTTC
>TRBJ2-1|TRBD2|NA|TRBV28
CASRLGLAGYNEQFF
TGTGCCAGCAGGCTAGGGCTAGCGGGATATAATGAGCAGTTCTTC
>TRBJ2-4|TRBD1|NA|TRBV5-6
CASSLQGQGGNIQYF
TGTGCCAGCAGCTTGCAGGGACAGGGGGGGAACATTCAGTACTTC
>TRBJ2-7|NA|NA|TRBV12-3/TRBV12-4
CASSTPWGHYNEQYF
TGTGCCAGCAGTACCCCGTGGGGGCACTACAATGAGCAGTACTTC
>TRBJ2-5|TRBD2|few|TRBV19
CASRGTSGGQETQYF
TGTGCCAGTAGGGGGACTAGCGGAGGCCAAGAGACCCAGTACTTC
>TRBJ1-2|NA|NA|TRBV20-1
CSARGRGIPPEDWYGYTF
TGCAGTGCTAGGGGTCGGGGGATCCCGCCCGAGGATTGGTATGGCTACACCTTC
>TRBJ1-4|NA|NA|TRBV6-5
CASRPAGLNEKLFF
TGTGCCAGCCGTCCGGCCGGCCTAAATGAAAAACTGTTTTTT
>TRBJ2-1|TRBD1|few|TRBV3-1
CASSQRGPGDEQFF
TGTGCCAGCAGCCAAAGGGGGCCAGGTGATGAGCAGTTCTTC
>TRBJ2-4|TRBD1|NA|TRBV7-9
CASSLVVGTGGSGQYF
TGTGCCAGCAGCTTAGTAGTTGGGACAGGGGGCAGTGGGCAGTACTTC
>TRBJ2-7|TRBD1|NA|TRBV29-1
CSGGDRLYEQYF
TGCAGCGGGGGGGACAGGCTCTACGAGCAGTACTTC
>TRBJ1-2|NA|many|TRBV12-3/TRBV12-4
CASSLTGYGYTF
TGTGCCAGCAGTTTAACAGGCTATGGCTACACCTTC
>TRBJ2-1|NA|NA|TRBV12-3/TRBV12-4
CASSPDPNNNEQFF
TGTGCCAGCAGTCCGGACCCCAACAACAATGAGCAGTTCTTC
>TRBJ1-2|NA|NA|TRBV20-1
CSAREGDSVYGYTF
TGCAGTGCTAGAGAGGGGGATAGTGTCTATGGCTACACCTTC
>TRBJ1-4|NA|NA|TRBV27
CASMDHRANEKLFF
TGTGCCAGCATGGACCACAGGGCTAATGAAAAACTGTTTTTT
>TRBJ2-3|TRBD2|few|TRBV7-2
CASSLAAGGLSTDTQYF
TGTGCCAGCAGCTTAGCAGCGGGGGGGCTAAGCACAGATACGCAGTATTTT
>TRBJ1-2|TRBD1|NA|TRBV4-3
CASSDNRGDYGYTF
TGCGCCAGCAGCGATAACAGGGGCGACTATGGCTACACCTTC
>TRBJ2-5|TRBD2|NA|TRBV20-1
CSAGGRAGETQYF
TGCAGTGCTGGCGGGAGGGCGGGAGAGACCCAGTACTTC
>TRBJ2-5|NA|NA|TRBV7-3
CASSLNTGGAETQYF
TGTGCCAGCAGCTTAAATACGGGCGGGGCAGAGACCCAGTACTTC
>TRBJ1-2|NA|NA|TRBV5-1
CASSGAGFSGYTF
TGCGCCAGCAGCGGGGCAGGGTTCTCTGGCTACACCTTC
>TRBJ1-4|NA|NA|TRBV7-2
CASSLRSGGAVNEKLFF
TGTGCCAGCAGCTTAAGGTCTGGCGGGGCAGTTAATGAAAAACTGTTTTTT
>TRBJ2-6|NA|NA|TRBV21-1
CASTIRLIKGSLGANVLTF
TGTGCCAGCACCATACGCCTCATCAAAGGGTCTCTGGGGGCCAACGTCCTGACTTTC